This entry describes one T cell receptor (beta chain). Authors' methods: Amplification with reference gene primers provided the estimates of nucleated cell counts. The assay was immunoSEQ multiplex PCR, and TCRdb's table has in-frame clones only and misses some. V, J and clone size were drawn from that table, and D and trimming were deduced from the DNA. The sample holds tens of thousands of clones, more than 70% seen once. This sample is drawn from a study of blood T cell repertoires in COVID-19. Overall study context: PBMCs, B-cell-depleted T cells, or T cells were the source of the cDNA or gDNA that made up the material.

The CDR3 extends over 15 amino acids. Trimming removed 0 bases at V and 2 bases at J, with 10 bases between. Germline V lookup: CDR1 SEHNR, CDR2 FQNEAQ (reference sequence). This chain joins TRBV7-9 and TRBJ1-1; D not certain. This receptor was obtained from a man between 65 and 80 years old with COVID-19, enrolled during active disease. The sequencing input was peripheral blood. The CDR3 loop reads CASSLAARGNTEAFF. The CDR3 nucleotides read TGTGCCAGCAGCTTAGCAGCCCGAGGAAACACTGAAGCTTTCTTT.